This TCR beta chain came from a study of glioma-infiltrating T cells. Amplification of TCR alpha and beta CDR3 regions from RNA used iRepertoire nested multiplex PCR. TCRdb processed the multiplex PCR reads anew with MiXCR; each CDR3 protein has one entry. The table lists 100,000 to 150,000 distinct CDR3 sequences, 20% to 25% of them singletons. The V and J ends lost 3 bases and 7 bases, in that order; junction bases with no gene match: 11. The CDR3 totals 16 residues. Germline loops: CDR1 DFQATT, CDR2 SNEGSKA (reference sequence). This sequence was found in a human donor with low-grade glioma or glioblastoma, undergoing nonglioma brain surgery, or in good health (not recorded which). The chain uses TRBV20-1 and TRBJ1-6, with 8 bases fitting TRBD1. The sample taken for sequencing was glioma tissue, nonneoplastic brain tissue, or PBMCs (not recorded which). CDR3 coding DNA: TGCAGTGCTAGGGACAGGGATAGCTCCCAAAATTCACCCCTCCACTTT. This gives the protein CSARDRDSSQNSPLHF.